This entry concerns a single TCR beta chain. No cognate antigen has been identified for it. Per-nucleotide qualities are absent, and no much larger clonotype sits a single base away. This record comes from a study of vaccination and CD4 T cells after COVID-19 (dated by TCRdb to between 2021 and 2024). As for the study more broadly: Convalescent patients had a positive SARS-CoV-2 result on nasal swab PCR, and of these patients, fewer than ten had mild disease and one had severe disease. Post-COVID blood samples from convalescent patients were collected a median of around 100 days after diagnosis, with a range of roughly 35 to 161 days. Control cultures used a CEFX viral epitope pool as positive control, an HIV-1 Nef peptide pool as negative control, or no peptide. In the convalescent cohort there were six males and four females, among whom were two Hispanic individuals, seven Caucasians, two Asians and one multiracial person. Participants received two doses of either the Pfizer-BioNTech BNT162b2 vaccine (n=8) or the Moderna mRNA-1273 vaccine (n=2). The time from the second vaccine dose to post-vaccine blood sampling had a median of roughly 77 days and ranged from roughly 13 to 241 days. For stimulating the cultures, overlapping spike peptide pools were used, derived from SARS-CoV-2 as well as from the common cold coronaviruses HCoV-NL63, HCoV-OC43 and HCoV-229E. In over 8 COVID-19 convalescent patients and a few infection-naive healthy vaccine recipients, researchers compared the spike-specific CD4+ TCR repertoire from before mRNA vaccination with the repertoire from after. The paper's findings and limits, for the study overall: Among convalescent patients, a median about 86% of the SARS-CoV-2-reactive clones seen after vaccination appeared only after vaccination, which suggests priming specific to the vaccine. An increase in the median number of SARS-CoV-2-reactive clonotypes from approximately 20 after infection to roughly 38 after vaccination was observed, but the change was not found to be significant. Of the vaccine-specific clones found in convalescent patients, nearly all (304 of 307) were mono-reactive for SARS-CoV-2 spike instead of being cross-reactive with common cold coronaviruses. The study included relatively few convalescent patients and did not analyze early timepoints after natural infection.

Library construction relied on PCR. DNA from cultured CD4+ T cells was subjected to TCR sequencing with the Oncomine TCR Beta short-read assay at the Johns Hopkins FTIC core. The QIAamp micro DNA kit was used to extract genomic DNA from the cultured CD4+ T cells. Oncomine TCR Beta libraries from cultured CD4+ T cells were pooled with unique dual indexes and sequenced on an Illumina iSeq 100. On the authors' methods: Non-productive sequences were removed, and CDR3s that did not start with C, did not end with F or W, or were shorter than 7 amino acids were discarded. Antigen-specific clonotypes were identified with the MANAFEST web application by comparing peptide-stimulated wells with reference and other culture wells. Positive clones required FDR below 0.05, an odds ratio above 5, and productive frequency above 0.1% in at least two of three replicate wells. A clonotype was classed as cross-reactive if the clonotype showed significant expansion both in SARS-CoV-2 spike wells and in at least one common cold coronavirus spike condition. Similarity between CDR3 sequences was evaluated in R version 3.6.1 using Levenshtein distances (stringdist) and unrooted phylogenetic trees (ape). TCRdb trimmed the raw reads at Q25, called clones with MiXCR and kept productive beta chains. Rows with one shared CDR3 protein collapse into an entry with the most common genes and DNA. These V and J calls originate from TCRdb's pipeline instead of the authors' own analysis. The sample table contains about 14,000 distinct CDR3 sequences; only one count was recorded for 40% to 60% of them. The leading ten clones occupy more than 9% of the sample.

This specimen's treatment or condition label, per the study, means: approximately 10-day PBMC culture with coronavirus spike peptide pools or control peptides (ViraFEST assay). To expand antigen-specific T cells with peptide pools and then pick out the expanded clonotypes through TCR sequencing, the study relied on the ViraFEST assay. Positive SARS-CoV-2 PCR tests in the convalescent patients dated from March to December 2020, before Alpha, Beta and Delta variants emerged in the United States. PBMCs were cultured at fewer than 2.5 million per well in IMDM supplemented with roughly 5.2% human AB serum and 8.5 to 10 IU/ml IL-2, with about 9 ug/ml peptide pools added. Half of the culture medium was replaced with fresh IL-2-containing medium on days 3 and 7. CD4+ T cells were isolated after around ten days of culture through negative selection using the EasySep CD4+ T cell isolation kit. Ficoll-Paque Plus gradient centrifugation was used to isolate PBMCs from whole blood, and the isolated PBMCs were then either used fresh or cryopreserved at -140C. Each culture condition was generally run in triplicate wells.

This clonotype was obtained from a human donor who had recovered from COVID-19. Sequenced material: CD4+ T cells from blood, cultured in vitro, taken before SARS-CoV-2 vaccination.

CDR3 protein: CASTPGTRFYGYTF. At the DNA level, the sequence is TGTGCCAGCACCCCAGGGACCAGATTTTATGGCTACACCTTC. The sequence links TRBV6-1 to TRBJ1-2, with TRBD1 tentatively as D gene (5 bases match). Looking up the germline V gene yields CDR1 MNHNS and CDR2 SASEGT. V is clipped by 7 bases and J by 5 bases, and the sequence between their germline boundaries is 17 bases long. From the cysteine up to the phenylalanine, the CDR3 has a length of 14 residues. Left in the record is the CDR3 DNA by itself, 42 bases read in frame from the first base.